The 24 T cell receptor beta chains below all came from one sample that was sequenced in a study of blood T cells in healthy people across ages. A J-beta primer mix and a sample-barcoded 5' primer were used in a second PCR of roughly 7 to 12 cycles. TCRdb itself ran the 5' RACE reads through MiXCR, one entry per CDR3 protein. The repertoire holds over 1.5 million distinct CDR3 sequences, with about 50% as singletons. Sequencing used blood. The receptor source for this set is a woman aged 40 to 50 in good health.

This clonotype is a singleton in its sample. This likely comes from a read error, as the CDR3 has no conserved phenylalanine or tryptophan at its end. The V and J genes are TRBV6-6 and TRBJ2-5; 12 bases fit TRBD1. J lost 2 bases, V lost 4 bases, and 5 bases had no gene match. Germline V gene data show CDR1 as MNHNY and CDR2 as SVGAGI (reference sequence). This CDR3 has 16 residues. Written as DNA, the CDR3 is TGTGCCAGCAGTTCCGGGACAGGGGGCGGGCAAGAGACCCAGTACTTA. The encoded protein is CASSSGTGGGQETQYL.

The chain uses TRBV7-2 and TRBJ2-1; 8 bases match TRBD1. The length of the CDR3 is 17 residues. CDR1 and CDR2 from the germline V gene are SGHTA and FQGNSA. The J segment lost 0 bases and the V segment lost 4 bases, leaving 8 bases of the junction unmatched. CDR3 in DNA: TGTGCCAGCAGCTCGCCCCAGGGGGCGAGCTCCTACAATGAGCAGTTCTTC. It encodes CASSSPQGASSYNEQFF.

The genes are TRBV20-1 and TRBJ1-3, with D unclear. Trimming shortened V by 0 bases and J by 1 base, and 16 bases separated the two germline ends. The CDR3 is made up of 17 amino acids. CDR1 is DFQATT, CDR2 SNEGSKA, per germline (reference sequence). The CDR3 DNA follows: TGCAGTGCTAGAGATCGCGTCCAGGAGTGGTCTGGAAACACCATATATTTT. Protein sequence: CSARDRVQEWSGNTIYF.

In its sample, this clonotype was seen many times. The chain combines TRBV20-1 with TRBJ2-7, with 10 bases lining up with TRBD2. In germline, CDR1 is DFQATT, CDR2 SNEGSKA (reference sequence). CDR3 length: 15 residues. Germline trimming cut 3 bases from V and 2 bases from J; bases unmatched to any gene: 7. This CDR3 is CSARDPSGGPYEQYF. The CDR3 coding sequence is TGCAGTGCTAGGGACCCTAGCGGGGGACCCTACGAGCAGTACTTC.

In this sample, this clonotype turned up a few times. The chain couples TRBV6-1 to TRBJ2-7; perhaps TRBD2 as D (6 bases). This CDR3 is 15 amino acids long. Germline CDR1 MNHNS, CDR2 SASEGT. Between the trimmed V and J ends, which lost 2 bases and 3 bases, there was a span of 14 bases. As DNA, the CDR3 is TGTGCCAGCAGTGAAACCGCGGGGTTAGACTACGAGCAGTACTTC. Translating gives CASSETAGLDYEQYF.

The CDR3 nucleotides are TGCGCCAGCAGCCAAGATCGTGGAGGGGGTTCAGAGACCCAGTACTTC. The encoded protein is CASSQDRGGGSETQYF. The chain combines TRBV4-1 with TRBJ2-5; D assignment may be TRBD1 or TRBD2 (6 bases each). Between the trimmed V and J ends, which lost 0 bases and 4 bases, there was a span of 15 bases. The CDR3 length is 16 residues. The germline V gene has CDR1 MGHRA and CDR2 YSYEKL.

This chain joins TRBV19 and TRBJ2-4; the D gene is possibly TRBD1 (5 bases). Germline CDR1 LNHDA, CDR2 SQIVND (reference sequence). There are 15 residues in the CDR3. The germline V and J ends were trimmed by 5 bases and 2 bases, with 13 bases remaining between them. CDR3 nucleotide sequence: TGTGCCAGTAGTCATAGGGGCATATCCAAAAACATTCAGTACTTC. The encoded protein is CASSHRGISKNIQYF.

The V gene is TRBV20-1, the J gene TRBJ2-3; D is perhaps TRBD1 (6 bases). The CDR3 totals 13 residues. Germline V gene data show CDR1 as DFQATT and CDR2 as SNEGSKA (reference sequence). V gave up 6 bases and J gave up 4 bases, with 14 bases separating them. The DNA for the CDR3 is TGCAGTGCCAGCGGCAACAGGGCAGATACGCAGTATTTT. Encoded protein: CSASGNRADTQYF.

The chain employs TRBV9 and TRBJ1-2; 9 positions agree with TRBD1. The CDR3 covers 14 residues. Trimming at V came to 4 bases and at J to 3 bases, leaving 4 bases not matched to a gene. Germline V gene lookup returns CDR1 SGDLS and CDR2 YYNGEE. CDR3 amino acids: CASSSWTGDYGYTF. In nucleotides, the CDR3 is TGTGCCAGCAGCTCCTGGACAGGGGACTATGGCTACACCTTC.

Points on this clonotype: Just one base apart from a much larger clone, this may be a read error. This chain connects TRBV2 to TRBJ2-7, with 7 bases fitting TRBD1. The CDR3 has 13 residues. The V gene end was trimmed by 6 bases and the J gene end by 5 bases; junction bases not matched to a gene: 7. Germline values: CDR1 SNHLY, CDR2 FYNNEI. CDR3 in amino acids: CASSAGTADEQYF. The DNA for the CDR3 is TGTGCCAGCAGCGCCGGGACAGCCGACGAGCAGTACTTC.

The gene calls are TRBV12-3 or TRBV12-4 and TRBJ2-5; D may be TRBD1 (5 bases). The CDR3 loop spans 15 amino acids. With 2 bases removed from V and 1 base from J, the gap between germline ends came to 11 bases. CDR3 protein: CASSLPDSPQETQYF. DNA for the CDR3: TGTGCCAGCAGTTTACCCGACAGTCCCCAAGAGACCCAGTACTTC.

This clonotype was seen only a few times. J is TRBJ2-3 and V is TRBV20-1; no reliable D call. V lost 5 bases and J lost 14, with 20 bases in between. The CDR3 spans 12 residues. Per germline, CDR1 DFQATT and CDR2 SNEGSKA (reference sequence). DNA for the CDR3: TGCAGTGCTGGTGGTGTCGGAACAAAACGGTATTTT. It encodes CSAGGVGTKRYF.

The J gene is TRBJ1-1, the V gene TRBV28; D possibly corresponds to TRBD1 (5 bases). CDR3 length: 17 amino acids. Germline lookup yields CDR1 MDHEN and CDR2 SYDVKM. Trimming cost V 3 bases and J 11 bases, with 28 bases left between them. The CDR3 sequence: CASSLLVFDSQKSEAFF. The DNA of the CDR3 is TGTGCCAGCAGTTTGTTGGTATTTGACAGCCAAAAATCCGAGGCTTTCTTT.

This clonotype was recorded once. This chain connects TRBV20-1 to TRBJ2-5; 14 bases are shared with TRBD2. V shed 4 bases, J shed 5 bases, and the junction held 6 bases outside the gene matches. This CDR3 comprises 15 residues. CDR1 and CDR2 (germline): DFQATT, SNEGSKA (reference sequence). CDR3: CSAKTSGGAYETQYF. CDR3 coding DNA: TGCAGTGCTAAGACTAGCGGGGGGGCCTACGAGACCCAGTACTTC.

The chain recombines TRBV10-3 with TRBJ1-5; 8 bases align to TRBD1. The CDR3 is 14 amino acids. The J segment lost 7 bases and the V segment lost 3 bases, leaving 5 bases of the junction unmatched. Per the germline V gene, CDR1 is ENHRY and CDR2 is SYGVKD. The CDR3 nucleotides are TGTGCCATCAGTGAATCGACAGGGGAACAGCCCCAGCATTTT. The encoded protein is CAISESTGEQPQHF.

The rearrangement links TRBV4-1 to TRBJ1-2, with D perhaps matching TRBD1 (5 bases). Germline loops: CDR1 MGHRA, CDR2 YSYEKL. Trimming took 1 base from V and 3 from J, leaving 15 bases between them. CDR3 length: 16 amino acids. The CDR3 sequence: CASSQAYGGTDYGYTF. The CDR3 region has the DNA TGCGCCAGCAGCCAAGCGTATGGGGGAACTGACTATGGCTACACCTTC.

In its sample, this clonotype was seen once. The rearrangement links TRBV28 to TRBJ1-2; D is ambiguous. The CDR3 runs to 14 residues. From germline, CDR1 is MDHEN and CDR2 SYDVKM. Between the trimmed V and J ends, which lost 6 bases and 7 bases, there was a span of 18 bases. The CDR3 nucleotides read TGTGCCAGCAGGGGCGGTAACATGCTGGGTGGCTACACCTTC. Translated, it gives CASRGGNMLGGYTF.

This clonotype appeared a few times. Germline and junction disagree at one end, which may indicate a read error. The chain links TRBV7-9 to TRBJ2-6, with D possibly TRBD1 on 5 matching bases. This CDR3 region has 18 residues. Germline V lookup: CDR1 SEHNR, CDR2 FQNEAQ (reference sequence). CDR3 bases: TGTGCCAGCAGCGGGCCGCGACAAAGGGGCTCTGGGGCCAACGTCTTGACTTTC. Residues: CASSGPRQRGSGANVLTF.

The V gene is TRBV6-1, the J gene TRBJ2-7, with 9 positions matching TRBD1. Looked up from germline, CDR1 is MNHNS and CDR2 is SASEGT. The ends lost 7 bases at V and 2 bases at J; junction bases unmatched: 9. The CDR3 has 15 amino acids. CDR3 nucleotide sequence: TGTGCCAGCACGGGGGGACAGGGAGTCGCCTACGAGCAGTACTTC. Its protein is CASTGGQGVAYEQYF.

This clonotype showed up just once. DNA for the CDR3: TGTGCCAGCAGTTTAGCCTCGCCCGGTACGCAGTATTTT. It yields the protein CASSLASPGTQYF. The chain has TRBV6-2 or TRBV6-3 and TRBJ2-3; the D is unclear. From germline, CDR1 is MNHEY and CDR2 SVGEGT. This CDR3 spans 13 amino acids. Trimming removed 4 bases at V and 8 bases at J, with 13 bases between.

The chain combines TRBV7-2 with TRBJ2-5, with 7 bases matching TRBD1. This CDR3 spans 15 amino acids. Trimming took 2 bases from V and 0 from J; bases not matched to a gene: 3. Germline-derived CDR1 and CDR2 are SGHTA and FQGNSA. The CDR3 loop reads CASSLQGQNQETQYF. CDR3 nucleotides: TGTGCCAGCAGCTTACAGGGACAGAACCAAGAGACCCAGTACTTC.

The rearrangement joins TRBV28 to TRBJ1-2, with D possibly matching TRBD1 (6 bases). CDR1 MDHEN and CDR2 SYDVKM come from the germline V gene. V lost 3 bases to trimming and J lost 3 bases, with 11 bases between them. The CDR3 covers 14 residues. CDR3 residues: CASSFAGGHYGYTF. As DNA, the CDR3 is TGTGCCAGCAGTTTTGCTGGGGGGCACTATGGCTACACCTTC.

The chain couples TRBV27 to TRBJ2-6, with D unclear. CDR1 is MNHEY and CDR2 is SMNVEV in the germline V gene (reference sequence). This CDR3 is built from 17 residues. Trimming took 4 bases from V and 2 from J, leaving 15 bases between them. The CDR3 DNA sequence: TGTGCCAGCAGTTCCCGGGTACTATCTGCTGGGGCCAACGTCCTGACTTTC. This gives the protein CASSSRVLSAGANVLTF.

This clonotype was counted once. The chain links TRBV6-1 to TRBJ2-2; 7 nucleotides line up with TRBD1. This CDR3 comprises 14 residues. CDR1 and CDR2 (germline): MNHNS, SASEGT. V lost 4 bases to trimming and J lost 6 bases; unmatched junction nucleotides: 5. CDR3 nucleotide sequence: TGTGCCAGCAGTGGGGGACAGTTTGCCGGGGAGCTGTTTTTT. Protein: CASSGGQFAGELFF.